The 2 T cell receptor beta chains below come from one sample, sequenced in a study of beta chain features in type 1 diabetes. Findings of the study overall: All four CD4+ subsets of Type 1 diabetes patients contained TCRB CDR3s that were moderately but significantly shorter.

Reverse transcribing all isolated RNA meant expressed TCRB transcripts were sequenced. Data came from immunoSEQ multiplex PCR; TCRdb stores just in-frame clones and leaves some out. The table includes about 280,000 clones, about 15% detected once. No antigen has been identified for these receptors. The sample comprised naive CD4+ T cells from blood. All receptors come from a man aged 18 to 30 with type 1 diabetes.

The V and J genes are TRBV29-1 and TRBJ2-1; 9 nucleotides match TRBD2. With 4 bases clipped from V and 2 bases from J, the junction kept 3 bases outside the gene matches. Germline V lookup: CDR1 SQVTM, CDR2 ANQGSEA. The CDR3 totals 14 residues. In DNA, the CDR3 is TGCAGCGTTGTAGCGGGGGCGGCCTACAATGAGCAGTTCTTC. This encodes CSVVAGAAYNEQFF.

This clone was observed a few times. The V gene is TRBV29-1, the J gene TRBJ1-3; D is unclear. Germline V CDR1 and CDR2: SQVTM, ANQGSEA. V was clipped by 6 bases and J by 9 bases, with 12 bases between them. The CDR3 is 11 amino acids. The DNA for the CDR3 is TGCAGCGTGCATATCCGGGGCACCATATATTTT. Protein sequence: CSVHIRGTIYF.